The sequence of this TCR beta chain was determined in a study of identical twins. MiXCR, applied by TCRdb to the 5' RACE reads, yields one record per CDR3 protein. The sample includes about 340,000 distinct CDR3 sequences, approximately 8.8% of them seen just once. Germline CDR1 and CDR2: MNHNS and SASEGT. The V gene lost 6 bases and the J gene lost 7 bases, with 6 bases spanning the gap. CDR3 size: 11 residues. Material for sequencing was naive T cells sorted from blood. The TCR sequence derives from a woman aged 45-60 years in good health. The gene calls are TRBV6-1 and TRBJ2-2; D is ambiguous. This CDR3 reads CASRRIGELFF. CDR3 DNA sequence: TGTGCCAGCAGGAGGATCGGGGAGCTGTTTTTT.